The rows below give T cell receptor beta chains drawn from one sample of a study of T cell repertoires in cytomegalovirus infection. TCRdb ran MiXCR on the reads and lists one entry per CDR3 protein. The repertoire holds fewer than 550,000 distinct CDR3 sequences, with about 17% as singletons. The sample taken for sequencing was CD8+ T cells from PBMCs. All receptors come from a human donor in good health (CMV status not recorded). Some clones in this sample may be carry-over from other donors' samples. The CDR3 runs from the conserved cysteine through the conserved F or W. The order of the fields is clone size, J gene, D gene, V gene, CDR3 length, CDR3 protein, CDR3 DNA. The D gene is left open where the match is weak. Size values are once, few and many counts, or a class for expanded clones, and some rows have none.

>many|TRBJ1-2|NA|TRBV4-1|14
CASSQEHSNYGYTF
TGCGCCAGCAGCCAAGAACACAGCAACTATGGCTACACCTTC
>many|TRBJ2-3|TRBD2|TRBV12-5|19
CASGVTGTSGSPRGDTQYF
TGTGCTAGTGGTGTCACCGGGACTAGCGGGAGCCCAAGGGGAGATACGCAGTATTTT
>once|TRBJ2-2|NA|TRBV15|13
CATSTQGTGELFF
TGTGCCACCAGCACCCAGGGGACCGGGGAGCTGTTTTTT
>NA|TRBJ2-7|NA|TRBV9|14
CASSVGWVSYEQYF
TGTGCCAGCAGCGTAGGATGGGTTTCCTACGAGCAGTACTTC
>many|TRBJ2-3|TRBD1|TRBV7-9|13
CAGKQGTTDTQYF
TGTGCCGGCAAACAGGGGACGACAGATACGCAGTATTTT
>NA|TRBJ2-2|NA|TRBV5-1|12
CACGQNTGELFF
TGCGCCTGTGGGCAGAACACCGGGGAGCTGTTTTTT
>NA|TRBJ1-3|NA|TRBV5-6|15
CASSSGRISGNTIYF
TGTGCCAGCAGCTCCGGACGTATCTCTGGAAACACCATATATTTT
>many|TRBJ2-1|NA|TRBV7-3|12
CASSPVGGEQFF
TGTGCCAGCAGCCCTGTCGGGGGTGAGCAGTTCTTC
>NA|TRBJ2-1|NA|TRBV6-8|16
CASPTGGGGTSNEQFF
TGTGCCAGCCCGACAGGAGGGGGAGGGACGAGTAATGAGCAGTTCTTC
>few|TRBJ2-5|TRBD2|TRBV7-9|14
CASSPTSDPETQYF
TGTGCCAGCAGCCCAACTAGCGACCCAGAGACCCAGTACTTC
>NA|TRBJ2-2|NA|TRBV6-5|15
CASSYVGGNTGELFF
TGTGCCAGCAGTTACGTGGGGGGGAACACCGGGGAGCTGTTTTTT
>many|TRBJ2-1|NA|TRBV7-9|11
CASSLSTEQFF
TGTGCCAGCAGCTTGTCCACGGAGCAGTTCTTC
>few|TRBJ2-2|NA|TRBV30|13
CARLGPSHRELFF
TGTGCCCGGCTGGGACCGAGTCACCGGGAGCTGTTTTTT
>NA|TRBJ2-1|NA|TRBV4-1|13
CASSQDLRAEQFF
TGCGCCAGCAGCCAAGATTTGCGCGCAGAGCAGTTCTTC
>many|TRBJ1-5|TRBD1|TRBV4-1|15
CASSRTGDSNQPQHF
TGCGCCAGCAGCCGGACAGGGGATAGCAATCAGCCCCAGCATTTT
>NA|TRBJ2-2|NA|TRBV9|12
CASSVVIGELFF
TGTGCCAGCAGCGTAGTGATCGGGGAGCTGTTTTTT
>many|TRBJ1-1|TRBD1|TRBV14|14
CASSPGQGPYEAFF
TGTGCCAGCAGCCCTGGACAGGGGCCCTATGAAGCTTTCTTT
>few|TRBJ2-1|NA|TRBV14|15
CASSQVTDSYNEQFF
TGTGCCAGCAGCCAAGTCACTGACTCCTACAATGAGCAGTTCTTC
>many|TRBJ2-1|TRBD2|TRBV7-9|15
CASLPGGRPYNEQFF
TGTGCCAGCCTCCCGGGCGGGAGGCCCTACAATGAGCAGTTCTTC
>many|TRBJ2-2|NA|TRBV7-9|12
CASSFASGELFF
TGTGCCAGCAGTTTCGCCTCCGGGGAGCTGTTTTTT
>NA|TRBJ2-5|TRBD1|TRBV27|15
CASSLVTGPRETQYF
TGTGCCAGCAGTTTGGTGACAGGGCCAAGGGAGACCCAGTACTTC
>few|TRBJ2-7|NA|TRBV6-5|17
CASSNTPPGRTMYEQYF
TGTGCCAGCAGTAACACCCCCCCAGGGAGGACGATGTACGAGCAGTACTTC
>NA|TRBJ2-1|TRBD2|TRBV12-3/TRBV12-4|14
CVSNPTGGQNEQFF
TGTGTCAGCAATCCGACGGGAGGGCAAAATGAGCAGTTCTTC